The 27 T cell receptor beta chains listed next were all sequenced from one sample in a study of cytomegalovirus exposure and HLA in healthy donors. PCR involved 60 Vbeta and 13 Jbeta primers. Some clones are missing from TCRdb's copy, which holds only in-frame ones; the method was immunoSEQ multiplex PCR. The sample lists roughly 190,000 clones; about 9% were seen once. Specimen: PBMCs. These receptors all stem from a woman aged 25-40 years in good health and CMV-seropositive.

The chain has TRBV2 and TRBJ1-1; unclear D gene. V lost 7 bases to trimming and J lost 5 bases, with 17 bases between them. Germline loops: CDR1 SNHLY, CDR2 FYNNEI. This CDR3 has 14 amino acids. CDR3 bases: TGTGCCAGCAATTTCGAGGGAGGAGGGACTGAAGCTTTCTTT. Residues: CASNFEGGGTEAFF.

To note about this clone: The sample carries other DNA sequences with the same CDR3. The chain links TRBV29-1 to TRBJ1-1; the D gene is possibly TRBD1 (5 bases). From germline, CDR1 is SQVTM and CDR2 ANQGSEA. The CDR3 loop spans 12 amino acids. The V gene lost 4 bases and the J gene lost 1 base, with 7 bases spanning the gap. This chain's CDR3 is CSVATGNTEAFF. The DNA for the CDR3 is TGCAGCGTTGCAACAGGGAACACTGAAGCTTTCTTT.

This clone was seen more than once but under ten times. The chain uses TRBV2 and TRBJ2-7; D not resolved. In germline, CDR1 is SNHLY, CDR2 FYNNEI. The CDR3 has 16 amino acids. V was trimmed by 4 bases and J by 3 bases, leaving 19 bases between them. The CDR3 nucleotides read TGTGCCAGCAGTGGGCTGTCGGCCCGATCAGGCTACGAGCAGTACTTC. It is translated as CASSGLSARSGYEQYF.

This clone came up a few times. V is TRBV30 and J is TRBJ1-4; TRBD1 is a possible D gene (6 bases). V was shortened by 3 bases and J by 0 bases, with 14 bases between the two germline ends. The CDR3 is made up of 16 amino acids. Looked up from germline, CDR1 is GTSNPN and CDR2 is SVGIG (reference sequence). The CDR3 spells CAWRMRTVATNEKLFF. The DNA for the CDR3 is TGTGCCTGGAGAATGAGGACAGTTGCAACTAATGAAAAACTGTTTTTT.

This clone has a handful of counts. The rearrangement uses TRBV29-1 and TRBJ1-2; D is ambiguous. The germline gives CDR1 SQVTM, CDR2 ANQGSEA. This CDR3 has 13 residues. Trimming took 3 bases from V and 8 from J, leaving 16 bases between them. The CDR3 DNA reads as TGCAGCGTTGATCAGGCAGGTTGGGTAGGCTACACCTTC. Translated: CSVDQAGWVGYTF.

This clone was counted ten times or more. CDR3 nucleotides: TGTGCCAGCAGATCCAGGGCCGTATATGAGCAGTTCTTC. It encodes CASRSRAVYEQFF. The chain carries TRBV2 and TRBJ2-1; weak D call: TRBD1 (5 bases). The CDR3 has 13 residues. Germline V lookup: CDR1 SNHLY, CDR2 FYNNEI. The V end lost 6 bases, the J end lost 8 bases, and 14 bases lay between the germline ends.

The chain joins TRBV2 to TRBJ2-5; 7 bases line up with TRBD1. V gave up 10 bases and J gave up 2 bases; unmatched junction bases: 4. The CDR3 loop spans 12 amino acids. Looked up from germline, CDR1 is SNHLY and CDR2 is FYNNEI. CDR3 DNA: TGTGCCACTGGACAGGTTCAAGAGACCCAGTACTTC. Protein product: CATGQVQETQYF.

The CDR3 loop reads CAISGPGTGGTIYF. The CDR3 DNA sequence: TGTGCCATCAGTGGACCAGGGACAGGGGGCACCATATATTTT. The V call is TRBV10-3, the J call TRBJ1-3, with TRBD1 matching 11 bases. Germline-derived CDR1 and CDR2 are ENHRY and SYGVKD. This CDR3 comprises 14 residues. V shed 4 bases, J shed 9 bases, and the junction held 5 bases outside the gene matches.

This clone has just a few counts. The chain uses TRBV5-1 and TRBJ2-3; 8 bases align to TRBD2. Germline V gives CDR1 SGHRS, CDR2 YFSETQ. The CDR3 spans 16 residues. The J segment lost 4 bases and the V segment lost 0 bases, leaving 7 bases of the junction unmatched. CDR3 amino acids: CASSLGPGGPSDTQYF. Written as DNA, the CDR3 is TGCGCCAGCAGCTTGGGCCCGGGAGGGCCATCAGATACGCAGTATTTT.

This clone was detected a few times. V is TRBV2 and J is TRBJ2-3; D possibly corresponds to TRBD1 (6 bases). The CDR3 runs 14 residues. Germline lookup yields CDR1 SNHLY and CDR2 FYNNEI. V lost 3 bases to trimming and J lost 2 bases, with 9 bases between them. CDR3 DNA: TGTGCCAGCAGTGACAGGGGACACACAGATACGCAGTATTTT. This encodes CASSDRGHTDTQYF.

Comments on this clone: Germline and junction disagree at one end, which may indicate a read error. The chain couples TRBV11-3 to TRBJ2-7; 8 bases are shared with TRBD2. The CDR3 loop spans 18 amino acids. Germline-derived CDR1 and CDR2 are SGHNT and YENEEA. CDR3 nucleotides: TGTGCCAGCACCTTAACCAGACTAGCGACTTTTAGCTCCTACGAGCAGTACTTC. This sequence encodes CASTLTRLATFSSYEQYF.

This clone has just a few counts. V and J are TRBV15 and TRBJ2-3; maybe TRBD2 (7 bases). The V gene lost 5 bases and the J gene lost 10 bases, with 16 bases spanning the gap. Germline loops: CDR1 LNHNV, CDR2 YYDKDF (reference sequence). The CDR3 runs to 13 residues. The CDR3 DNA sequence: TGTGCCACCAGCTACAGGGTGGGAGGGCCGCAGTATTTT. It codes for CATSYRVGGPQYF.

As concerns this clone: The sample has other DNA sequences that encode this CDR3 too. The genes are TRBV19 and TRBJ2-3, with TRBD1 matching over 7 bases. Germline CDR1 and CDR2: LNHDA and SQIVND (reference sequence). The V segment lost 3 bases and the J segment 3 bases; nucleotides outside the gene matches: 3. The CDR3 has 14 amino acids. CDR3 in DNA: TGTGCCAGTAGTATGGACAGGAGGACAGATACGCAGTATTTT. Its protein product is CASSMDRRTDTQYF.

This clone occurred a few times. This chain connects TRBV7-9 to TRBJ2-3, with 13 bases identical to TRBD2. The V and J ends lost 4 bases and 7 bases, in that order; junction bases with no gene match: 8. CDR1 is SEHNR, CDR2 FQNEAQ, per germline (reference sequence). The CDR3 covers 16 residues. This CDR3 reads CASSSRGLAGTNTQYF. CDR3 DNA sequence: TGTGCCAGCAGCTCCCGGGGACTAGCGGGGACCAATACGCAGTATTTT. The variable domain in full, completed from reference TRBV7-9 and TRBJ2-3, reads DTGVSQNPRHKITKRGQNVTFRCDPISEHNRLYWYRQTLGQGPEFLTYFQNEAQLEKSRLLSDRFSAERPKGSFSTLEIQRTEQGDSAMYLCASSSRGLAGTNTQYFGPGTRLTVL.

V is TRBV19 and J is TRBJ2-1, with 8 bases that match TRBD1. CDR1 LNHDA and CDR2 SQIVND come from the germline V gene (reference sequence). V was clipped by 7 bases and J by 8 bases; unmatched bases: 16. This CDR3 is built from 16 residues. The CDR3 DNA reads TGTGCCAGTACGTCGAGAGGGACAGGTAATCGCGATGAGCAGTTCTTC. The encoded protein is CASTSRGTGNRDEQFF.

The chain employs TRBV5-1 and TRBJ2-1; D is unresolved. Per germline, CDR1 SGHRS and CDR2 YFSETQ. This CDR3 is built from 14 residues. V lost 3 bases to trimming and J lost 3 bases, with 10 bases between them. CDR3 protein: CASSSPRDYNEQFF. CDR3 bases: TGCGCCAGCAGCTCGCCGAGAGACTACAATGAGCAGTTCTTC.

This clone was detected a few times. V usage is TRBV25-1 and J usage is TRBJ1-2, with no clear D. The germline V gene encodes CDR1 MGHDK and CDR2 SYGVNS. The CDR3 spans 13 residues. The CDR3 protein is CASSSLGVYGYTF. The CDR3 region has the DNA TGTGCTAGCTCTTCCCTGGGAGTCTATGGCTACACCTTC.

This clone was picked up a small number of times. This same CDR3 is encoded by further DNA sequences in the sample. This chain connects TRBV7-9 to TRBJ2-7; 8 nucleotides match TRBD1. The germline V gene has CDR1 SEHNR and CDR2 FQNEAQ (reference sequence). The CDR3 runs to 14 residues. V dropped 5 bases and J dropped 0; count of bases not matched to a gene: 3. The CDR3 region has the DNA TGTGCCAGCAGCCCCGGGACAGGCTCCTACGAGCAGTACTTC. Encoded protein: CASSPGTGSYEQYF.

This chain uses TRBV19 with TRBJ2-7; TRBD2 is a possible D gene (5 bases). Trimming stripped 5 bases from V and 4 bases from J, with 9 bases between. Germline CDR1 and CDR2: LNHDA and SQIVND (reference sequence). The CDR3 totals 12 residues. CDR3 coding DNA: TGTGCCAGTAGTGGTAGCGTGTACGAGCAGTACTTC. The encoded protein is CASSGSVYEQYF.

The table lists this clone with a few counts. The chain employs TRBV5-6 and TRBJ2-7, with 11 bases identical to TRBD2. V lost 3 bases and J lost 2; bases outside the gene matches: 1. The CDR3 is 14 amino acids. Germline V gives CDR1 SGHDT, CDR2 YYEEEE. CDR3 sequence reads: CASSSTSGAYEQYF. In nucleotides, the CDR3 is TGTGCCAGCAGCTCGACTAGCGGGGCCTACGAGCAGTACTTC. Supplemented by reference TRBV5-6 and TRBJ2-7, the full variable domain reads DAGVTQSPTHLIKTRGQQVTLRCSPKSGHDTVSWYQQALGQGPQFIFQYYEEEERQRGNFPDRFSGHQFPNYSSELNVNALLLGDSALYLCASSSTSGAYEQYFGPGTRLTVT.

This clone has more than one count but fewer than ten. The rearrangement links TRBV13 to TRBJ1-1; D gene unclear. CDR1 and CDR2 from the germline V gene are PRHDT and FYEKMQ (reference sequence). The CDR3 covers 12 residues. V lost 3 bases to trimming and J lost 2 bases, with 4 bases between them. The CDR3 spells CASSFGNTEAFF. CDR3 in DNA: TGTGCCAGCAGCTTCGGTAACACTGAAGCTTTCTTT.

This clone was observed a handful of times. This chain connects TRBV29-1 to TRBJ1-6, with unresolved D. Trimming stripped 5 bases from V and 6 bases from J, with 11 bases between. Germline V CDR1 and CDR2: SQVTM, ANQGSEA. This CDR3 is 13 amino acids long. The CDR3: CSVRAEANSPLHF. DNA for the CDR3: TGCAGCGTTCGAGCCGAGGCTAATTCACCCCTCCACTTT.

This clone has just a few counts. The chain carries TRBV2 and TRBJ2-7, with D possibly being TRBD2 (6 bases). V gave up 2 bases and J gave up 3 bases, with 14 bases separating them. The CDR3 spans 15 residues. Germline CDR1 is SNHLY and CDR2 is FYNNEI. The CDR3 coding sequence is TGTGCCAGCAGTGAATTTACTAGCAGATACTACGAGCAGTACTTC. It translates to CASSEFTSRYYEQYF.

The gene calls are TRBV5-1 and TRBJ2-1; the match to TRBD2 covers 11 bases. Germline CDR1 reads SGHRS; CDR2 reads YFSETQ. There are 16 residues in the CDR3. V dropped 2 bases and J dropped 4; count of bases not matched to a gene: 5. The CDR3 bases are TGCGCCAGCAGCTTACCGGGACTAGCGGTTTACAATGAGCAGTTCTTC. Its protein product is CASSLPGLAVYNEQFF.

The rearrangement uses TRBV7-2 and TRBJ2-5; 7 bases are a match to TRBD1. Germline V gives CDR1 SGHTA, CDR2 FQGNSA. The CDR3 is made up of 14 amino acids. V was pared by 5 bases and J by 5 bases, with 8 bases of the junction left unmatched. The CDR3, as DNA: TGTGCCAGCAGCCCAGACAGGGAAGGGGAGACCCAGTACTTC. Its translation is CASSPDREGETQYF.

In this sample, this clone turned up a few times. This chain connects TRBV5-1 to TRBJ2-3, with 9 bases identical to TRBD1. Germline V gene data show CDR1 as SGHRS and CDR2 as YFSETQ. Germline trimming cut 4 bases from V and 3 bases from J; bases unmatched to any gene: 15. The length of the CDR3 is 18 residues. CDR3 sequence reads: CASSPNPRQGGLTDTQYF. DNA for the CDR3: TGCGCCAGCAGCCCGAACCCCCGACAGGGGGGATTAACAGATACGCAGTATTTT.

V gene TRBV5-4 combines with J gene TRBJ2-3, with 9 bases matching TRBD2. Trimming at V came to 3 bases and at J to 2 bases, leaving 4 bases not matched to a gene. Germline lookup yields CDR1 SGHNT and CDR2 YYREEE (reference sequence). The CDR3 loop spans 15 amino acids. The CDR3: CASSSAGGFTDTQYF. The CDR3 bases are TGTGCCAGCAGCTCTGCGGGAGGGTTCACAGATACGCAGTATTTT. Full variable domain (rest looked up from reference TRBV5-4 and TRBJ2-3): ETGVTQSPTHLIKTRGQQVTLRCSSQSGHNTVSWYQQALGQGPQFIFQYYREEENGRGNFPPRFSGLQFPNYSSELNVNALELDDSALYLCASSSAGGFTDTQYFGPGTRLTVL.